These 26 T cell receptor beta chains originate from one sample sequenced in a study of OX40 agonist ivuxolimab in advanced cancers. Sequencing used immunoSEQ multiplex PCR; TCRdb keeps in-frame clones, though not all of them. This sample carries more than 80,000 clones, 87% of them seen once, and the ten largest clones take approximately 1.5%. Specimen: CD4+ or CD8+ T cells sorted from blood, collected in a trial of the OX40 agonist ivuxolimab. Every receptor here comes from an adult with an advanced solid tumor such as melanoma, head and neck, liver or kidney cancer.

CDR3 residues: CASSVDPRYDTQYF. CDR3 DNA sequence: TGTGCCAGCAGCGTAGACCCACGATACGATACGCAGTATTTT. V gene TRBV9 combines with J gene TRBJ2-3; unclear D gene. V shed 0 bases and J shed 6 bases, with 11 bases lying between them. In germline, CDR1 is SGDLS, CDR2 YYNGEE. This CDR3 has 14 residues.

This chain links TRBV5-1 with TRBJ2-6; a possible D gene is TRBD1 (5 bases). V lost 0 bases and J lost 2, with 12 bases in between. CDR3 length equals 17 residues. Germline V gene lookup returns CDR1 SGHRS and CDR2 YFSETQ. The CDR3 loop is CASSLGGAMPGANVLTF. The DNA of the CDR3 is TGCGCCAGCAGCTTGGGTGGGGCAATGCCTGGGGCCAACGTCCTGACTTTC.

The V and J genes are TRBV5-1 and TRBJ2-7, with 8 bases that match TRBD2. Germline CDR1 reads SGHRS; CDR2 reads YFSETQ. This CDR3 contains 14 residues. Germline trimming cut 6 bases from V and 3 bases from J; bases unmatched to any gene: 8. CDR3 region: CASMSSGRDYEQYF. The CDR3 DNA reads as TGCGCCAGCATGTCGAGCGGGAGAGACTACGAGCAGTACTTC.

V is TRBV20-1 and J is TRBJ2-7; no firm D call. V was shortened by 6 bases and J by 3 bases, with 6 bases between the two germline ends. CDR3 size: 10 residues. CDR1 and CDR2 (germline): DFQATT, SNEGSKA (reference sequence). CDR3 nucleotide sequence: TGCAGTGCCACGTTCTACGAGCAGTACTTC. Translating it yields CSATFYEQYF.

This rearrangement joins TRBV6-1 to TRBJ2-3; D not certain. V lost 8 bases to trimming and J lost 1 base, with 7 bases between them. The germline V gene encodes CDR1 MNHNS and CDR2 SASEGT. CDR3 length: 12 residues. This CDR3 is CASARGTDTQYF. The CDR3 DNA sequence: TGTGCCAGCGCTCGCGGCACAGATACGCAGTATTTT.

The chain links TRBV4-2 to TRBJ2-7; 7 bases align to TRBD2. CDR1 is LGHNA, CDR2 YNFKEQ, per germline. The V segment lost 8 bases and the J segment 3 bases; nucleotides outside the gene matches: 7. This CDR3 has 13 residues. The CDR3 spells CASGGESFYEQYF. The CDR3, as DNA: TGTGCCAGCGGGGGGGAATCTTTCTACGAGCAGTACTTC.

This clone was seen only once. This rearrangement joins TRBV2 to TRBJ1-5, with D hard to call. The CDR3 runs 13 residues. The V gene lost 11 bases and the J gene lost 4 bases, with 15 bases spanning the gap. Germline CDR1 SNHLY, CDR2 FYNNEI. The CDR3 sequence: CAGSALKNQPQHF. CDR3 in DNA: TGTGCCGGCTCTGCCCTAAAAAATCAGCCCCAGCATTTT.

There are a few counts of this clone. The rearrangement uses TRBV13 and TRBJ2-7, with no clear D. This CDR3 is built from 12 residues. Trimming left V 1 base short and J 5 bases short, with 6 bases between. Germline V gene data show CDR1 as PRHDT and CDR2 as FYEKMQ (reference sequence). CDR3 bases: TGTGCCAGCAGCTTAGTCCGGGACGAGCAGTACTTC. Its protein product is CASSLVRDEQYF.

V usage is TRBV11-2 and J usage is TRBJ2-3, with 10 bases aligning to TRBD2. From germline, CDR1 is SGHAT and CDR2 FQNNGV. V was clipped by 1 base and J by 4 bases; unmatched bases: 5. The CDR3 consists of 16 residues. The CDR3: CASSLGTSGLPDTQYF. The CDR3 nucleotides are TGTGCCAGCAGCTTAGGGACTAGCGGTCTGCCAGATACGCAGTATTTT.

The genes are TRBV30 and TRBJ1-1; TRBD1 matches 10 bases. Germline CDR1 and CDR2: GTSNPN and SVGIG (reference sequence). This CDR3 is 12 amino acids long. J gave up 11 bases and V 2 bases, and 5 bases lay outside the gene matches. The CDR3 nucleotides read TGTGCCTGGAGTTGGACAGGGGGTACGGCTTTCTTT. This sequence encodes CAWSWTGGTAFF.

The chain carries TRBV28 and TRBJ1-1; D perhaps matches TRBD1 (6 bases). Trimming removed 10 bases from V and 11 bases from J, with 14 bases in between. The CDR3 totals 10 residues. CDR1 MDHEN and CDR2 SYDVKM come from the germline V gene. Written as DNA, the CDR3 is TGTGCCATCGGCGGGGGGCTTGCTTTCTTT. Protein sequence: CAIGGGLAFF. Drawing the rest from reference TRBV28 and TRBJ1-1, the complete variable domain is DVKVTQSSRYLVKRTGEKVFLECVQDMDHENMFWYRQDPGLGLRLIYFSYDVKMKEKGDIPEGYSVSREKKERFSLILESASTNQTSMYLCAIGGGLAFFGQGTRLTVV.

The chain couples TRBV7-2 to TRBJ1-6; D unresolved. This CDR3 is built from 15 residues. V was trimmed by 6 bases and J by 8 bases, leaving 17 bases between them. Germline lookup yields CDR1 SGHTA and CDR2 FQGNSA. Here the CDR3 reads CASRRFRARDSPLHF. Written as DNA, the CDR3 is TGTGCCAGCAGACGATTCCGGGCAAGAGATTCACCCCTCCACTTT.

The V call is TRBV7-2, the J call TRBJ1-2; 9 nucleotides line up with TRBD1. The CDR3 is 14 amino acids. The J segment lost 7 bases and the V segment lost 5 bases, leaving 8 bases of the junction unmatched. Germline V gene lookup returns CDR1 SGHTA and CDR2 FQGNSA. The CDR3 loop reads CASSKTGGGLGYTF. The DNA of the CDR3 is TGTGCCAGCAGCAAAACAGGGGGCGGACTTGGCTACACCTTC.

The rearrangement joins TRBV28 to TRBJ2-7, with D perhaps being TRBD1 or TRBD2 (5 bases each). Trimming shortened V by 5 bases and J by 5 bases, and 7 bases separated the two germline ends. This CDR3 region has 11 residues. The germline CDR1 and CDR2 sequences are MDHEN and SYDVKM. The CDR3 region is CASSRDHEQYF. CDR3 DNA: TGTGCCAGCAGTAGGGACCACGAGCAGTACTTC.

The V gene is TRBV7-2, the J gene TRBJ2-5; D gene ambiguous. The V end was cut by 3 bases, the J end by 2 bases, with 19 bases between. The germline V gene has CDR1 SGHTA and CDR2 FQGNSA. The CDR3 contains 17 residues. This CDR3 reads CASSLHSWQEGQETQYF. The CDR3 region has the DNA TGTGCCAGCAGCTTGCACTCATGGCAGGAAGGGCAAGAGACCCAGTACTTC.

The chain's CDR3 is CAWRGGYIQYF. The CDR3 region has the DNA TGTGCCTGGAGGGGGGGATACATTCAGTACTTC. This chain links TRBV30 with TRBJ2-4; perhaps TRBD2 as D (6 bases). The CDR3 extends over 11 amino acids. CDR1 is GTSNPN, CDR2 SVGIG, per germline (reference sequence). The V end was cut by 3 bases, the J end by 8 bases, with 8 bases between.

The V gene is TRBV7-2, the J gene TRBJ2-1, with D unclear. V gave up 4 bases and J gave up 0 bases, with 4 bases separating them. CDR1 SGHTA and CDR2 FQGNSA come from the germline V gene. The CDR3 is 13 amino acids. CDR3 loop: CASSYNSYNEQFF. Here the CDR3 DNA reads TGTGCCAGCAGCTACAACTCCTACAATGAGCAGTTCTTC.

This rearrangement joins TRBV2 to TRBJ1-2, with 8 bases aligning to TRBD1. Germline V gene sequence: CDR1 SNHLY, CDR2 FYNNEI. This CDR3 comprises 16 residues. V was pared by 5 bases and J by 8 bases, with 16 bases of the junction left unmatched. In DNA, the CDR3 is TGTGCCAGCAGTCCAAGGGCGACAGGGGCCATGGGGGGCTACACCTTC. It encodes CASSPRATGAMGGYTF.

The CDR3 DNA follows: TGTGCCAGCAGCCCCGAGGGGGGGAGAACCTACGAGCAGTACTTC. Translation: CASSPEGGRTYEQYF. The V and J genes are TRBV5-4 and TRBJ2-7, with D maybe TRBD2 (7 bases). Trimming left V 4 bases short and J 2 bases short, with 16 bases between. This CDR3 region has 15 residues. Germline-derived CDR1 and CDR2 are SGHNT and YYREEE (reference sequence).

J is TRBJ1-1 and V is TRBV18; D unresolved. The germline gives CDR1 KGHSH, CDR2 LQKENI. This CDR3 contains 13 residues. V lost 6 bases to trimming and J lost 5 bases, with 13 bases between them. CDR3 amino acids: CASSPLEGTEAFF. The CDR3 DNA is TGTGCCAGCTCCCCCCTCGAGGGTACTGAAGCTTTCTTT.

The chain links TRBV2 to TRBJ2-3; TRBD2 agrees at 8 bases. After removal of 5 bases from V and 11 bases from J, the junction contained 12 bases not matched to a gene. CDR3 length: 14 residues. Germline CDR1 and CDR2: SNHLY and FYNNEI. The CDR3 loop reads CASSPGGAGVRQYF. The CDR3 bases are TGTGCCAGCAGTCCGGGTGGAGCGGGAGTGAGGCAGTATTTT.

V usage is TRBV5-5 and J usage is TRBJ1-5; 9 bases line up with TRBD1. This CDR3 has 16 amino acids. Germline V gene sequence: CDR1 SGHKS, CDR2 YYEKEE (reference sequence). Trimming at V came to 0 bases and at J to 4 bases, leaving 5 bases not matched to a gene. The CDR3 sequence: CASSLGTGAINQPQHF. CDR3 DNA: TGTGCCAGCAGCTTGGGGACAGGGGCCATTAATCAGCCCCAGCATTTT.

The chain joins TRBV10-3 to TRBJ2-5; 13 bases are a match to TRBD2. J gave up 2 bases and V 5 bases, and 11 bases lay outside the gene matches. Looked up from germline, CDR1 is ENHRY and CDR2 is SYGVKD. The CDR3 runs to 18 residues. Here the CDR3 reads CAISFASGLAGDQETQYF. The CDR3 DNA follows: TGTGCCATCAGTTTCGCGTCCGGACTAGCGGGAGATCAAGAGACCCAGTACTTC.

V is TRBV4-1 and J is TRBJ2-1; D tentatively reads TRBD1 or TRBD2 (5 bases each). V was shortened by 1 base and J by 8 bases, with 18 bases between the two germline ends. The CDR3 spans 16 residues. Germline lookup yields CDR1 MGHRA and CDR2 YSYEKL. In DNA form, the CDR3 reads TGCGCCAGCAGCCAAGTCTACGGGGCAGGGTCTTATGAGCAGTTCTTC. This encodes CASSQVYGAGSYEQFF.

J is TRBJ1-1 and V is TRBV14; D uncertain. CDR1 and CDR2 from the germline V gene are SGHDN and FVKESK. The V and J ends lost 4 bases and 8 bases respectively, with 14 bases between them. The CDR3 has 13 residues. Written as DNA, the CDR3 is TGTGCCAGCAGCCGGCTCCCACTCAGCGAAGCTTTCTTT. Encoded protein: CASSRLPLSEAFF.

CDR3 nucleotides: TGTGCCAGCAGCTCTAGCGGTGGGACCCAGTACTTC. This codes for CASSSSGGTQYF. The chain links TRBV5-4 to TRBJ2-5; 7 bases are a match to TRBD2. The CDR3 extends over 12 amino acids. V dropped 3 bases and J dropped 7; count of bases not matched to a gene: 3. Per the germline V gene, CDR1 is SGHNT and CDR2 is YYREEE (reference sequence).